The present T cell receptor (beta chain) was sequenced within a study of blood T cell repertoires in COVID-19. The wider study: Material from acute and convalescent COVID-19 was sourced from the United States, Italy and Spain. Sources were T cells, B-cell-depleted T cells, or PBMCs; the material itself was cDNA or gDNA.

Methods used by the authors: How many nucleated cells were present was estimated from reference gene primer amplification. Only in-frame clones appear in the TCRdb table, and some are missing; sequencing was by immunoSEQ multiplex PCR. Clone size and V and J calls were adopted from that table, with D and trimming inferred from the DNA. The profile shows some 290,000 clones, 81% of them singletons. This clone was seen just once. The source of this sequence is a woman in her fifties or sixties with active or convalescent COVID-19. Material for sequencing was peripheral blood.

This chain's CDR3 is CASVPDFKGDTGELFF. CDR3 bases: TGTGCCAGCGTTCCTGACTTCAAAGGGGACACCGGGGAGCTGTTTTTT. This chain links TRBV7-9 with TRBJ2-2; the D gene is possibly TRBD1 (5 bases). The CDR3 consists of 16 residues. V lost 8 bases and J lost 3, with 19 bases in between. Germline loops: CDR1 SEHNR, CDR2 FQNEAQ (reference sequence).